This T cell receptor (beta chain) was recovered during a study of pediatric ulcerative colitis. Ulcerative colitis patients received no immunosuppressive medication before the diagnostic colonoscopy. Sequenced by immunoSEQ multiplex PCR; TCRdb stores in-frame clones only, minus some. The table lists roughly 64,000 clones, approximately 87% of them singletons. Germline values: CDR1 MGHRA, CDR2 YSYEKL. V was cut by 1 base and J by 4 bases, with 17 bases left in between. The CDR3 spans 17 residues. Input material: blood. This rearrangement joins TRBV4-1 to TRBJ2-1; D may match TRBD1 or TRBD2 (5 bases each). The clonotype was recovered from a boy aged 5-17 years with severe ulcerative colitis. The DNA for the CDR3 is TGCGCCAGCAGCCAAGCACCCCCCGGGGCTCCATACAATGAGCAGTTCTTC. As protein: CASSQAPPGAPYNEQFF.